This TCR beta chain emerged from a study of cytomegalovirus exposure and HLA in healthy donors. About the research overall: One earlier analysis, a look at 180 million or so T cells, found about 100 million unique TCR beta sequences.

Worth noting for this clone: Its matching antigen is unknown.

PCR primers comprised 60 Vbeta and 13 Jbeta primers. Repertoires were generated with immunoSEQ multiplex PCR, while TCRdb's copy carries only in-frame clones and drops some. The sample has about 200,000 clones, around 86% seen once; the top ten hold 2.5% to 3.5%. Study observations and caveats: Being productive about 90% or about 30% of the time was typical of most TCR beta V segments in an earlier analysis. Links to common viral pathogens appeared, in a later analysis, for several of the most significant clusters. When analyzed later, a missense DCLRE1C variant was found to be linked to TCR beta V- and J-gene trimming.

Germline CDR1 is MDHEN and CDR2 is SYDVKM. Trimming stripped 4 bases from V and 5 bases from J, with 8 bases between. The CDR3 is made up of 12 amino acids. This receptor was taken from a middle-aged woman in good health and CMV-seronegative. The sequencing input was PBMCs. The chain uses TRBV28 and TRBJ1-2; D is ambiguous. The CDR3 sequence is CASSYSGYGYTF. The DNA of the CDR3 is TGTGCCAGCAGTTATTCAGGATATGGCTACACCTTC.